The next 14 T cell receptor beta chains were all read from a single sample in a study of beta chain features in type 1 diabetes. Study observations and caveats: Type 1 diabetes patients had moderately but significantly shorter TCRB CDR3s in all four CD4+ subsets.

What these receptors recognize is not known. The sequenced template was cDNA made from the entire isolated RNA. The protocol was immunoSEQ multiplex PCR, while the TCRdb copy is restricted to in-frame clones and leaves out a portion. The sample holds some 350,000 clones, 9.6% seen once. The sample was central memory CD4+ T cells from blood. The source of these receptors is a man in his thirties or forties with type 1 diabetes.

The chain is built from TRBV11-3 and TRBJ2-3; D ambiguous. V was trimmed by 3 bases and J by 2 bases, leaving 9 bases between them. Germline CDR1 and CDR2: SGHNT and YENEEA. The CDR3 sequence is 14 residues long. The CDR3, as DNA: TGTGCCAGCAGCTTTGGCGGCCTCACAGATACGCAGTATTTT. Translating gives CASSFGGLTDTQYF.

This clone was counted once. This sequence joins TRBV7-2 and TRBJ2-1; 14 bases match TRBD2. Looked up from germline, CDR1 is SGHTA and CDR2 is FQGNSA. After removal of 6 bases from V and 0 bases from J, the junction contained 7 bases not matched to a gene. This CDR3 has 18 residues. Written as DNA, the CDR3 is TGTGCCAGCAGAAAGGGACTAGCGGGAGTTGGCTCCTACAATGAGCAGTTCTTC. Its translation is CASRKGLAGVGSYNEQFF.

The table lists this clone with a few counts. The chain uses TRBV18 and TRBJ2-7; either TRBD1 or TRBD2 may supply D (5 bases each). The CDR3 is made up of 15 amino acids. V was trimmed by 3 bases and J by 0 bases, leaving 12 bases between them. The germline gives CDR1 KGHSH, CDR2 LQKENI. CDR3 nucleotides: TGTGCCAGCTCACCCCGGGACCGCTACTCCTACGAGCAGTACTTC. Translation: CASSPRDRYSYEQYF.

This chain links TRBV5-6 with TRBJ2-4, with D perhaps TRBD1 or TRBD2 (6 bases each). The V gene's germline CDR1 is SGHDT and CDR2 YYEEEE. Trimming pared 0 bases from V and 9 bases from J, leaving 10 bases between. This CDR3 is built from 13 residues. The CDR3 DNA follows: TGTGCCAGCAGCTTGGCCGGGGGCGGCATTCAGTACTTC. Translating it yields CASSLAGGGIQYF.

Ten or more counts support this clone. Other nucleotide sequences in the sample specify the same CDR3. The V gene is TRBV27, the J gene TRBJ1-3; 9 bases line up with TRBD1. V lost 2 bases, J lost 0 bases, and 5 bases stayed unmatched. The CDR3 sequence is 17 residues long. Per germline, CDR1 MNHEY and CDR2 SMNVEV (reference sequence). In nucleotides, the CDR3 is TGTGCCAGCAGTTTAGGGACAGGGCCCTTCTCTGGAAACACCATATATTTT. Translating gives CASSLGTGPFSGNTIYF.

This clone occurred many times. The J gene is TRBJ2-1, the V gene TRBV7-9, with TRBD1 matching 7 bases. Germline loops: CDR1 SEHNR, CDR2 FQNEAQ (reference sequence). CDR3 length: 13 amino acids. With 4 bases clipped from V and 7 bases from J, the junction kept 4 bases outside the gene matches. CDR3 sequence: CASSSGQKNEQFF. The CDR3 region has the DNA TGTGCCAGCAGCTCGGGACAGAAGAATGAGCAGTTCTTC.

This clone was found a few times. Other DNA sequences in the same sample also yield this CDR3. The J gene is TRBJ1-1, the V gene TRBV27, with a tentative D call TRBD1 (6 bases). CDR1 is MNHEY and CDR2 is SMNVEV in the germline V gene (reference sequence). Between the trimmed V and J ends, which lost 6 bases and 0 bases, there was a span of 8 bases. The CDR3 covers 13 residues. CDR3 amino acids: CASSRTVNTEAFF. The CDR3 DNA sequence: TGTGCCAGCAGCCGGACAGTGAACACTGAAGCTTTCTTT.

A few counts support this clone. Written as DNA, the CDR3 is TGTGCCAGCAGCCGACTCCGGGACCAAGCTTTCTTT. It is translated as CASSRLRDQAFF. The J gene is TRBJ1-1, the V gene TRBV27; possibly TRBD1 for D (5 bases). Germline V gene lookup returns CDR1 MNHEY and CDR2 SMNVEV (reference sequence). The CDR3 consists of 12 residues. V gave up 6 bases and J gave up 9 bases, with 14 bases separating them.

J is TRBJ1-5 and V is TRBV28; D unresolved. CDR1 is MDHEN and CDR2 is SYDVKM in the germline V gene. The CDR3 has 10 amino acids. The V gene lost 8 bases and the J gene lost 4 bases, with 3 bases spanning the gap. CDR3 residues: CASGNQPQHF. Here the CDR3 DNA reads TGTGCCAGCGGGAATCAGCCCCAGCATTTT.

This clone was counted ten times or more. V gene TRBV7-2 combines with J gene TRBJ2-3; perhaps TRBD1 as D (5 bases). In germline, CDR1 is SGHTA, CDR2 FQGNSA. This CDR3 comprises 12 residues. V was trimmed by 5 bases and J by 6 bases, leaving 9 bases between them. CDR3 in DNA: TGTGCCAGCAGCGGCAACAGGGATACGCAGTATTTT. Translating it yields CASSGNRDTQYF.

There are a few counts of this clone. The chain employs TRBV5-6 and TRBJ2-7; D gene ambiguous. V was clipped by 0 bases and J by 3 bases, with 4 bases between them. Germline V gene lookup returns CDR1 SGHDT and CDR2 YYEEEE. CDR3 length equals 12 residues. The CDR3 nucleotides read TGTGCCAGCAGCTTGGAGCTCTACGAGCAGTACTTC. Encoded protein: CASSLELYEQYF.

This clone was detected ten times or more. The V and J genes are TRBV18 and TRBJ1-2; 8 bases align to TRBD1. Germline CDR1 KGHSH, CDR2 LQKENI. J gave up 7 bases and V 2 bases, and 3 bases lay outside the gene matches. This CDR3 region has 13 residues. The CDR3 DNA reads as TGTGCCAGCTCACCAGACAGGGGTACTGGCTACACCTTC. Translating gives CASSPDRGTGYTF.

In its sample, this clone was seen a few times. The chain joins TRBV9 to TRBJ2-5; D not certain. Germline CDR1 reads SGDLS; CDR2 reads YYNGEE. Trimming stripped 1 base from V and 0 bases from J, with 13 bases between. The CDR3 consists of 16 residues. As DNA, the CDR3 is TGTGCCAGCAGCGTATTACCCGAGCCCAACCAAGAGACCCAGTACTTC. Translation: CASSVLPEPNQETQYF.

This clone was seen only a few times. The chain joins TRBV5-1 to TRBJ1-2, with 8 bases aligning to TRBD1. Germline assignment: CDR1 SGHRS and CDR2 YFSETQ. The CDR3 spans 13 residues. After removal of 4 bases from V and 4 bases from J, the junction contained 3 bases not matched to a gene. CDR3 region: CASSPDRGYGYTF. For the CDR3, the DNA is TGCGCCAGCAGCCCAGACAGGGGCTATGGCTACACCTTC.